This record concerns one TCR beta chain sequence. In the source study's methods: The authors estimated nucleated cell counts from reference gene primer amplification. Here immunoSEQ multiplex PCR was the method, and the copy in TCRdb shows in-frame clones only, minus some. Clone size and V and J calls were adopted from that table, with D and trimming inferred from the DNA. Among 80,000 or so clones listed, approximately 85% were seen once. These data come from a study of blood T cell repertoires in COVID-19. About the research overall: PBMCs, B-cell-depleted T cells, or T cells provided the cDNA or gDNA that made up the material.

Patients from Seattle were sampled longitudinally, starting during active infection. Trimming cost V 5 bases and J 7 bases; bases outside gene matches: 6. Per the germline V gene, CDR1 is LNHDA and CDR2 is SQIVND (reference sequence). There are 15 residues in the CDR3. The sequence came from a man over 45 with COVID-19, enrolled during active disease. The sample was peripheral blood. V usage is TRBV19 and J usage is TRBJ1-6; 9 positions agree with TRBD1. DNA of the CDR3: TGTGCCAGTAGTTCCGGGACAGGGTGGAATTCACCCCTCCACTTT. It translates to CASSSGTGWNSPLHF.